This entry lists 4 T cell receptor beta chains sequenced from one sample in a study of T cells in localized non-small cell lung cancer. The table came from immunoSEQ multiplex PCR; TCRdb's copy has only in-frame clones and leaves some out. The sample holds more than 9,000 clones, 48% seen once. Source: lymph node tissue, taken before any cancer treatment. These receptors were taken from a woman between 35 and 75 years old with stage II squamous cell lung carcinoma.

V is TRBV19 and J is TRBJ1-5, with D possibly being TRBD1 (6 bases). The V gene's germline CDR1 is LNHDA and CDR2 SQIVND (reference sequence). V lost 6 bases and J 11 bases, leaving 20 bases between the germline ends. This CDR3 region has 14 residues. The CDR3 is CASSVQGTNLAQHF. As DNA, the CDR3 is TGTGCCAGTAGCGTACAGGGAACAAACTTAGCCCAGCATTTT.

The chain recombines TRBV4-1 with TRBJ2-7, with D perhaps matching TRBD1 (5 bases). Germline-derived CDR1 and CDR2 are MGHRA and YSYEKL. The CDR3 runs to 15 residues. V was clipped by 8 bases and J by 0 bases, with 17 bases between them. DNA for the CDR3: TGCGCCAGCTCCGGCAGGGAAATCACCTCCTACGAGCAGTACTTC. Its protein is CASSGREITSYEQYF.

This clone showed up just a few times. V and J are TRBV7-7 and TRBJ1-1; D gene uncertain. The germline V gene encodes CDR1 SSHAT and CDR2 FNYEAQ (reference sequence). The CDR3 spans 15 residues. V lost 5 bases to trimming and J lost 4 bases, with 17 bases between them. CDR3 amino acids: CASSPAGADGTEAFF. Written as DNA, the CDR3 is TGTGCCAGCAGCCCCGCCGGAGCAGACGGCACTGAAGCTTTCTTT.

This chain joins TRBV6-7 and TRBJ2-1; 9 bases line up with TRBD2. TRBV6-7 carries the ORF label, with uncertain function. The CDR3 consists of 14 residues. V lost 6 bases to trimming and J lost 3 bases; unmatched junction nucleotides: 3. CDR3 residues: CASRGTSRYNEQFF. DNA of the CDR3: TGTGCCAGCAGGGGGACTAGCCGCTACAATGAGCAGTTCTTC.